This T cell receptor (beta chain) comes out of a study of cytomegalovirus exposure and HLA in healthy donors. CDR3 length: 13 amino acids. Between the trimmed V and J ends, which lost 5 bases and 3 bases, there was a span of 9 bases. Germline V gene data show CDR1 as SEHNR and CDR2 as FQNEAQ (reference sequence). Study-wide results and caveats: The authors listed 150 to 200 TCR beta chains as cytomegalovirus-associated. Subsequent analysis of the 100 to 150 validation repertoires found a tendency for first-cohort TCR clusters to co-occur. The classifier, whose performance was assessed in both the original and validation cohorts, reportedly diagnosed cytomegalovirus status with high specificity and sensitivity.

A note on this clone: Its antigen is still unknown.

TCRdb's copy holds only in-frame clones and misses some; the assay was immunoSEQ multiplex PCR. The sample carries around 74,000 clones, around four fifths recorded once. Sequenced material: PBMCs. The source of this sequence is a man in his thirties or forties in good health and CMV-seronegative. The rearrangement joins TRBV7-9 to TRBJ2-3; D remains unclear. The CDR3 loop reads CASSRQRTDTQYF. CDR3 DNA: TGTGCCAGCAGCCGCCAACGGACAGATACGCAGTATTTT.